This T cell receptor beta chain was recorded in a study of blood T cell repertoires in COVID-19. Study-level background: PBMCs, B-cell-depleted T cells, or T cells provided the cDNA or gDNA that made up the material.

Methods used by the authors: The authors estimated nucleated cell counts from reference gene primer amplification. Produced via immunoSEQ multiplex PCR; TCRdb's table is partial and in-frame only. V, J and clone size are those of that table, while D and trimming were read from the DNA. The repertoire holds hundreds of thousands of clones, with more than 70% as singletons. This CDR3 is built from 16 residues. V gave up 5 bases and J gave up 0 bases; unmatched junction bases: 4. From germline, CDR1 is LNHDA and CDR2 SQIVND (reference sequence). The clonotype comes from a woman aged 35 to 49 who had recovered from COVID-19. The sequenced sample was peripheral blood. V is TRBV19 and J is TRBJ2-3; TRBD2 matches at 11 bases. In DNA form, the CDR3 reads TGTGCCAGTAGTCACGGACTAGCGGGTAGCACAGATACGCAGTATTTT. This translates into CASSHGLAGSTDTQYF.